The 20 T cell receptor beta chains reported below all come from one sample, sequenced in a study of blood T cell repertoires in COVID-19. The protocol was immunoSEQ multiplex PCR, while the TCRdb copy is restricted to in-frame clones and leaves out a portion. In the table there are approximately 170,000 clones, approximately 90% of which are singletons. Specimen: peripheral blood. The receptors stem from a man between 60 and 75 years old with acute or convalescent COVID-19.

J is TRBJ2-7 and V is TRBV5-1; possibly TRBD1 for D (6 bases). The CDR3 loop spans 14 amino acids. The germline gives CDR1 SGHRS, CDR2 YFSETQ. V lost 0 bases to trimming and J lost 3 bases, with 10 bases between them. CDR3 protein: CASSLVQGNYEQYF. For the CDR3, the DNA is TGCGCCAGCAGCTTGGTACAGGGTAACTACGAGCAGTACTTC.

The chain carries TRBV5-4 and TRBJ1-1, with TRBD1 as a possible D gene (6 bases). The V and J ends lost 0 bases and 3 bases respectively, with 15 bases between them. The CDR3 runs to 16 residues. The germline V gene encodes CDR1 SGHNT and CDR2 YYREEE (reference sequence). The CDR3 region is CASSLGGGARDTEAFF. Here the CDR3 DNA reads TGTGCCAGCAGCTTGGGTGGGGGCGCTCGGGACACTGAAGCTTTCTTT.

The rearrangement links TRBV3-1 (or the pseudogene TRBV3-2) to TRBJ1-5; D may be TRBD1 (5 bases). V was clipped by 3 bases and J by 1 base, with 7 bases between them. CDR3 length: 14 residues. CDR1 and CDR2 from the germline V gene are LGHDT and YNNKEL (reference sequence). The CDR3 region has the DNA TGTGCCAGCAGCCATTCAGGGAGCAATCAGCCCCAGCATTTT. As protein: CASSHSGSNQPQHF.

This clone was observed a few times. V usage is TRBV7-9 and J usage is TRBJ1-1; 9 nucleotides align to TRBD1. Germline values: CDR1 SEHNR, CDR2 FQNEAQ (reference sequence). CDR3 length: 14 residues. V was pared by 3 bases and J by 6 bases, with 5 bases of the junction left unmatched. The CDR3 spells CASSLDRGGAEAFF. The CDR3 bases are TGTGCCAGCAGCTTGGACAGGGGTGGGGCTGAAGCTTTCTTT.

The chain employs TRBV5-1 and TRBJ1-2; 9 bases are shared with TRBD1. The CDR3 is 15 amino acids. J gave up 2 bases and V 7 bases, and 9 bases lay outside the gene matches. Germline V CDR1 and CDR2: SGHRS, YFSETQ. CDR3 DNA: TGCGCCAGCTCCTTAGCCGGACAGGGGAACTATGGCTACACCTTC. Protein: CASSLAGQGNYGYTF.

The chain joins TRBV11-2 to TRBJ2-2, with 8 bases lining up with TRBD1. Looked up from germline, CDR1 is SGHAT and CDR2 is FQNNGV. This CDR3 region has 16 residues. With V trimmed by 1 base and J by 4 bases, 5 bases remained unmatched. CDR3 coding DNA: TGTGCCAGCAGCTTAGGAACAGGGGGAGGCACCGGGGAGCTGTTTTTT. Translated: CASSLGTGGGTGELFF. Supplemented by reference TRBV11-2 and TRBJ2-2, the full variable domain reads EAGVAQSPRYKIIEKRQSVAFWCNPISGHATLYWYQQILGQGPKLLIQFQNNGVVDDSQLPKDRFSAERLKGVDSTLKIQPAKLEDSAVYLCASSLGTGGGTGELFFGEGSRLTVL.

The chain couples TRBV4-1 to TRBJ1-5, with a weak D call TRBD1 (6 bases). The V gene's germline CDR1 is MGHRA and CDR2 YSYEKL. CDR3 length: 14 amino acids. Trimming shortened V by 1 base and J by 6 bases, and 10 bases separated the two germline ends. The CDR3 here is CASSQGEGGQPQHF. In nucleotides, the CDR3 is TGCGCCAGCAGCCAAGGGGAGGGGGGTCAGCCCCAGCATTTT.

The chain combines TRBV5-1 with TRBJ1-5; weak D call: TRBD1 (5 bases). V was cut by 0 bases and J by 6 bases, with 13 bases left in between. The V gene's germline CDR1 is SGHRS and CDR2 YFSETQ. This CDR3 spans 15 amino acids. This CDR3 is CASSLGDRVTQPQHF. CDR3 coding DNA: TGCGCCAGCAGCTTGGGAGACAGAGTTACTCAGCCCCAGCATTTT.

The gene calls are TRBV9 and TRBJ2-2; D is perhaps TRBD1 (6 bases). This CDR3 has 14 residues. The V end was cut by 3 bases, the J end by 7 bases, with 13 bases between. Germline V gene lookup returns CDR1 SGDLS and CDR2 YYNGEE. In nucleotides, the CDR3 is TGTGCCAGCAGCGCCCGGACAGAAGACGGGGAGCTGTTTTTT. As protein: CASSARTEDGELFF. The whole variable domain, remainder taken from reference TRBV9 and TRBJ2-2, is DSGVTQTPKHLITATGQRVTLRCSPRSGDLSVYWYQQSLDQGLQFLIQYYNGEERAKGNILERFSAQQFPDLHSELNLSSLELGDSALYFCASSARTEDGELFFGEGSRLTVL.

This chain joins TRBV5-4 and TRBJ2-3; weak D call: TRBD2 (6 bases). V lost 0 bases to trimming and J lost 5 bases, with 10 bases between them. Germline V gene lookup returns CDR1 SGHNT and CDR2 YYREEE (reference sequence). This CDR3 spans 14 amino acids. This chain's CDR3 is CASSLVGGRDTQYF. Here the CDR3 DNA reads TGTGCCAGCAGCTTGGTCGGGGGTAGAGATACGCAGTATTTT. The full variable domain, rest sourced from reference TRBV5-4 and TRBJ2-3, is ETGVTQSPTHLIKTRGQQVTLRCSSQSGHNTVSWYQQALGQGPQFIFQYYREEENGRGNFPPRFSGLQFPNYSSELNVNALELDDSALYLCASSLVGGRDTQYFGPGTRLTVL.

This chain uses TRBV30 with TRBJ1-1, with TRBD1 as a possible D gene (6 bases). CDR1 GTSNPN and CDR2 SVGIG come from the germline V gene (reference sequence). V dropped 4 bases and J dropped 6 bases, with 12 bases sitting between them. The CDR3 has 12 residues. The CDR3 loop reads CAWTGGRSEAFF. The CDR3 bases are TGTGCCTGGACCGGGGGGCGTTCTGAAGCTTTCTTT.

The V gene is TRBV9, the J gene TRBJ2-1; 9 nucleotides agree with TRBD2. CDR3 size: 17 residues. V was clipped by 0 bases and J by 7 bases; unmatched bases: 11. Germline V gives CDR1 SGDLS, CDR2 YYNGEE. This CDR3 reads CASSVDPPSGIINEQFF. DNA for the CDR3: TGTGCCAGCAGCGTAGATCCCCCTAGCGGGATAATTAATGAGCAGTTCTTC. Full variable domain (missing parts from reference TRBV9 and TRBJ2-1): DSGVTQTPKHLITATGQRVTLRCSPRSGDLSVYWYQQSLDQGLQFLIQYYNGEERAKGNILERFSAQQFPDLHSELNLSSLELGDSALYFCASSVDPPSGIINEQFFGPGTRLTVL.

The chain links TRBV7-3 to TRBJ2-1; D possibly corresponds to TRBD2 (7 bases). CDR3 length: 15 amino acids. V lost 5 bases, J lost 3 bases, and 14 bases lay in between. CDR1 and CDR2 (germline): SGHTA, FQGTGA. Here the CDR3 reads CASSVKGGDYNEQFF. In DNA form, the CDR3 reads TGTGCCAGCAGCGTAAAAGGGGGGGACTACAATGAGCAGTTCTTC.

The J gene is TRBJ2-5, the V gene TRBV4-1; D unresolved. In germline, CDR1 is MGHRA, CDR2 YSYEKL. Between the trimmed V and J ends, which lost 2 bases and 5 bases, there was a span of 15 bases. The CDR3 is 15 residues long. CDR3 in DNA: TGCGCCAGCAGCCAATCAGAAGTCTTCGGGGAGACCCAGTACTTC. Translated: CASSQSEVFGETQYF.

This chain uses TRBV5-4 with TRBJ2-1; tentative D call: TRBD2 (5 bases). The germline V gene encodes CDR1 SGHNT and CDR2 YYREEE (reference sequence). The germline V and J ends were trimmed by 1 base and 2 bases, with 10 bases remaining between them. CDR3 length: 15 residues. The CDR3 DNA follows: TGTGCCAGCAGCTTGATGAGCGGCGCCTACAATGAGCAGTTCTTC. It codes for CASSLMSGAYNEQFF. Full variable domain (rest looked up from reference TRBV5-4 and TRBJ2-1): ETGVTQSPTHLIKTRGQQVTLRCSSQSGHNTVSWYQQALGQGPQFIFQYYREEENGRGNFPPRFSGLQFPNYSSELNVNALELDDSALYLCASSLMSGAYNEQFFGPGTRLTVL.

At least ten counts were recorded for this clone. J is TRBJ2-7 and V is TRBV6-4; 8 nucleotides line up with TRBD2. With 6 bases clipped from V and 3 bases from J, the junction kept 13 bases outside the gene matches. Germline V gene lookup returns CDR1 MRHNA and CDR2 SNTAGT. CDR3 length: 16 amino acids. The CDR3 nucleotides are TGTGCCAGCAGCGGAGGACTAAAGCGGGGGCACTACGAGCAGTACGTC. It translates to CASSGGLKRGHYEQYV.

This clone appeared a single time. The CDR3 DNA is TGTGCCTGGAGTTCCACAGCTCACACTGAAGCTTTCTTT. Translating it yields CAWSSTAHTEAFF. The chain recombines TRBV30 with TRBJ1-1; no definite D call. The CDR3 totals 13 residues. Trimming left V 2 bases short and J 3 bases short, with 10 bases between. Germline V CDR1 and CDR2: GTSNPN, SVGIG (reference sequence).

The rearrangement joins TRBV14 to TRBJ2-7, with D perhaps matching TRBD1 (5 bases). Germline CDR1 SGHDN, CDR2 FVKESK. The V gene lost 4 bases and the J gene lost 0 bases, with 16 bases spanning the gap. The CDR3 is 16 residues long. This CDR3 reads CASSRHAGQFSYEQYF. CDR3 nucleotides: TGTGCCAGCAGCCGCCACGCAGGGCAGTTCTCCTACGAGCAGTACTTC.

This chain links TRBV2 with TRBJ1-6; 10 bases fit TRBD1. CDR3 size: 14 residues. Germline trimming cut 8 bases from V and 8 bases from J; bases unmatched to any gene: 6. Germline V gives CDR1 SNHLY, CDR2 FYNNEI. In DNA form, the CDR3 reads TGTGCCAGCCTCCGGGACAGGGGTTATTCACCCCTCCACTTT. It translates to CASLRDRGYSPLHF.

The chain uses TRBV6-4 and TRBJ1-6; no reliable D call. CDR3 length: 15 residues. CDR1 MRHNA and CDR2 SNTAGT come from the germline V gene. V was pared by 6 bases and J by 2 bases, with 11 bases between. The DNA for the CDR3 is TGTGCCAGCAGGGCTGGAGGAACCTATAATTCACCCCTCCACTTT. This encodes CASRAGGTYNSPLHF.